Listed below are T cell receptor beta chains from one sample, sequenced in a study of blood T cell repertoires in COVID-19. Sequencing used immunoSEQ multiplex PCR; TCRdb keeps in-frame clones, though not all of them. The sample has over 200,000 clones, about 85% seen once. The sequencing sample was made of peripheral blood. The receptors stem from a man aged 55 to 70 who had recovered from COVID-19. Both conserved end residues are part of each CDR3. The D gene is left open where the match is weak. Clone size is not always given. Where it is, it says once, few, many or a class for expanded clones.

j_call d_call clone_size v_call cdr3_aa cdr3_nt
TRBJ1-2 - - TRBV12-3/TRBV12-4 CASSFNGRGGYTF TGTGCCAGCAGTTTCAACGGTCGGGGTGGCTACACCTTC
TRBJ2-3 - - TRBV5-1 CASSTQGGLGDTQYF TGCGCCAGCAGCACCCAGGGGGGCCTCGGAGATACGCAGTATTTT
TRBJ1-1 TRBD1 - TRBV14 CASSQPLDRGGTEAFF TGTGCCAGCAGCCAACCCCTGGACAGGGGAGGTACTGAAGCTTTCTTT
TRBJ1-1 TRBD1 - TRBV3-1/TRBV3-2 CASSPSKGGRDTEAFF TGTGCCAGCAGCCCCTCGAAAGGGGGCCGGGACACTGAAGCTTTCTTT
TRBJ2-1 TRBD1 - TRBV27 CASSSHPRPGQGQGEQFF TGTGCCAGCAGTTCCCATCCCCGACCGGGACAGGGGCAGGGTGAGCAGTTCTTC
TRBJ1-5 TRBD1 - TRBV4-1 CASSSAGTDMSQPQHF TGCGCCAGCAGCTCGGCCGGGACAGATATGAGTCAGCCCCAGCATTTT
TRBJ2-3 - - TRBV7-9 CASSFLLPAATDTQYF TGTGCCAGCAGCTTCCTACTACCCGCGGCCACAGATACGCAGTATTTT
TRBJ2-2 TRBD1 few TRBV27 CASSYSLGTGNTGELFF TGTGCCAGCAGTTACTCATTAGGGACAGGGAACACCGGGGAGCTGTTTTTT
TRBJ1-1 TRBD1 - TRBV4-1 CASSRGQGPVTEAFF TGCGCCAGCAGCCGGGGACAGGGACCCGTTACTGAAGCTTTCTTT
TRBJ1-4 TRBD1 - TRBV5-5 CASRGQSRPNEKLFF TGTGCCAGCAGGGGACAGTCCCGTCCTAATGAAAAACTGTTTTTT
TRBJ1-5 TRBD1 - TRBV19 CASTPGTGVGQPQHF TGTGCCAGTACTCCCGGGACAGGGGTTGGCCAGCCCCAGCATTTT
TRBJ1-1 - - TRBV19 CASNAWAGNTEAFF TGTGCCAGTAATGCTTGGGCGGGGAACACTGAAGCTTTCTTT
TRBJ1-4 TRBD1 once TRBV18 CASSPRTGDNEKLFF TGTGCCAGCTCCCCTCGGACAGGGGATAATGAAAAACTGTTTTTT
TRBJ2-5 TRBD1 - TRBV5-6 CASSPPQGVKTQYF TGTGCCAGCTCCCCACCCCAGGGGGTAAAGACCCAGTACTTC
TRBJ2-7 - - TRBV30 CAVTSGGLEQYF TGTGCCGTGACTAGTGGAGGGCTCGAGCAGTACTTC
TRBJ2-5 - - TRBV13 CASSFAQGSATQYF TGTGCCAGCAGCTTCGCACAGGGCTCCGCGACCCAGTACTTC
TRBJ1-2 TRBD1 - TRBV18 CASSRQGQDGYTF TGTGCCAGCTCACGACAGGGGCAGGATGGCTACACCTTC
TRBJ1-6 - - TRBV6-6 CASTTEGSKNSPLHF TGTGCCAGCACCACGGAGGGTTCGAAGAATTCACCCCTCCACTTT
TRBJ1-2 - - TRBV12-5 CASGLYGGGYTF TGTGCTAGTGGTTTGTACGGTGGTGGCTACACCTTC
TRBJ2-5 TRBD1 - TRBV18 CASSPNDRAETQYF TGTGCCAGCTCACCCAATGACAGGGCAGAGACCCAGTACTTC
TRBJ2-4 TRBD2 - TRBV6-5 CASSYSTGGNIQYF TGTGCCAGCAGTTACTCGACGGGGGGAAACATTCAGTACTTC
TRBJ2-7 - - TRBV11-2 CASSPYRASYEQYF TGTGCCAGCAGCCCTTACAGGGCTTCCTACGAGCAGTACTTC
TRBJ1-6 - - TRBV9 CASSATQGSYNSPLHF TGTGCCAGCAGCGCTACACAGGGCTCCTATAATTCACCCCTCCACTTT
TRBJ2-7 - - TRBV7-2 CASSLAGSSYEQYF TGTGCCAGCAGCTTAGCGGGCAGCTCCTACGAGCAGTACTTC
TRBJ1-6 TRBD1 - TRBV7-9 CASRYGTGPNSPLHF TGTGCCAGCAGATACGGGACAGGACCTAATTCACCCCTCCACTTT
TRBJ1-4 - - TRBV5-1 CASSQTGATNEKLFF TGCGCCAGCAGCCAGACAGGTGCAACTAATGAAAAACTGTTTTTT
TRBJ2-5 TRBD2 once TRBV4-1 CASSQDRERGAGETQYF TGCGCCAGCAGCCAAGATCGGGAGCGGGGGGCCGGGGAGACCCAGTACTTC
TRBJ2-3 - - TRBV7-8 CASSLRRLVVADTQYF TGTGCCAGCAGCTTAAGGAGACTAGTGGTCGCAGATACGCAGTATTTT
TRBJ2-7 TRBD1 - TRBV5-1 CASSLNTGTASYEQYF TGCGCCAGCAGTTTGAATACCGGGACAGCCTCCTACGAGCAGTACTTC
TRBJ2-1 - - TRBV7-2 CASSFEALNEQFF TGTGCCAGCAGCTTTGAAGCCCTCAATGAGCAGTTCTTC
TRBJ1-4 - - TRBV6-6 CASRQNEKLFF TGTGCCAGCAGGCAGAATGAAAAACTGTTTTTT
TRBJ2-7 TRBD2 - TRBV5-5 CASSARGGGGRKNEQYF TGTGCCAGCAGCGCCCGGGGGGGCGGGGGGCGGAAGAACGAGCAGTACTTC
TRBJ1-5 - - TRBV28 CASTLSRGSNQPQHF TGTGCCAGCACCCTAAGTCGGGGGAGCAATCAGCCCCAGCATTTT
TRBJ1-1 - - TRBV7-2 CASSLGINTEAFF TGTGCCAGCAGCTTAGGTATAAACACTGAAGCTTTCTTT
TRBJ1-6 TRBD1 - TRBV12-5 CASAPGQAYNSPLHF TGTGCTAGTGCCCCCGGACAGGCCTATAATTCACCCCTCCACTTT
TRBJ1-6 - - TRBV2 CASTLQMSSYNSPLHF TGTGCCAGCACTCTACAGATGAGCTCCTATAATTCACCCCTCCACTTT
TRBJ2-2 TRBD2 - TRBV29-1 CSVGPRGGRTGELFF TGCAGCGTTGGCCCCCGCGGGGGGCGAACCGGGGAGCTGTTTTTT
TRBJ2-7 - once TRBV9 CASSAGQGGITYEQYF TGTGCCAGCAGCGCGGGGCAGGGGGGAATAACCTACGAGCAGTACTTC
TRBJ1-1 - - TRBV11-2 CASSAWGGRGTEAFF TGTGCCAGCAGCGCTTGGGGGGGGCGCGGGACTGAAGCTTTCTTT
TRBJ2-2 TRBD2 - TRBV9 CASSPGGTGELFF TGTGCCAGCAGCCCGGGGGGCACCGGGGAGCTGTTTTTT
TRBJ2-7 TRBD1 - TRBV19 CASSMGTGSYEQYF TGTGCCAGTAGTATGGGGACAGGGTCCTACGAGCAGTACTTC
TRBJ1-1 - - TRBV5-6 CATLRQRLNTEAFF TGTGCCACCCTACGACAACGGCTGAACACTGAAGCTTTCTTT
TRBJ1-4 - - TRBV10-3 CAISINEKLFF TGTGCCATCAGTATAAATGAAAAACTGTTTTTT
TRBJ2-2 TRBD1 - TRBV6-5 CASSYSDRAGAGELFF TGTGCCAGCAGTTACTCGGACAGGGCAGGCGCCGGGGAGCTGTTTTTT
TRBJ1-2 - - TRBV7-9 CASSFGGNYGYTF TGTGCCAGCAGCTTCGGAGGGAACTATGGCTACACCTTC
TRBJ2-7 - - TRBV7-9 CASSPMYEQYF TGTGCCAGCAGCCCCATGTACGAGCAGTACTTC
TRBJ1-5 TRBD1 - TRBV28 CASSYSGGSNQPQHF TGTGCCAGCAGTTATTCAGGGGGGAGCAATCAGCCCCAGCATTTT
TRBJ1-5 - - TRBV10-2 CASTTLSNQPQHF TGCGCCAGCACGACTCTAAGCAATCAGCCCCAGCATTTT
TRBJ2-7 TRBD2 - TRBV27 CASSFEAGGHYEQYF TGTGCCAGCAGTTTCGAGGCGGGGGGCCACTACGAGCAGTACTTC
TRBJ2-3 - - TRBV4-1 CASSQEQGVPDTQYF TGCGCCAGCAGCCAAGAACAGGGTGTCCCAGATACGCAGTATTTT
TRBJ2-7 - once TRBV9 CASSTKGGGEQYF TGTGCCAGCAGCACCAAGGGAGGGGGCGAGCAGTACTTC
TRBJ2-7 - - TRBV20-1 CSARGAYEQYF TGCAGTGCTAGAGGAGCCTACGAGCAGTACTTC
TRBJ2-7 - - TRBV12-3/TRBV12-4 CASSRYRDEQYF TGTGCCAGCAGCCGTTACCGGGACGAGCAGTACTTC
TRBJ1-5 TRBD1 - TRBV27 CASSPNPGTGGNQPQHF TGTGCCAGCAGTCCAAACCCCGGGACAGGGGGCAATCAGCCCCAGCATTTT
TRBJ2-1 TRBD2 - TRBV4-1 CASSQEGIAGGYNEQFF TGCGCCAGCAGCCAAGAGGGCATAGCGGGGGGTTACAATGAGCAGTTCTTC